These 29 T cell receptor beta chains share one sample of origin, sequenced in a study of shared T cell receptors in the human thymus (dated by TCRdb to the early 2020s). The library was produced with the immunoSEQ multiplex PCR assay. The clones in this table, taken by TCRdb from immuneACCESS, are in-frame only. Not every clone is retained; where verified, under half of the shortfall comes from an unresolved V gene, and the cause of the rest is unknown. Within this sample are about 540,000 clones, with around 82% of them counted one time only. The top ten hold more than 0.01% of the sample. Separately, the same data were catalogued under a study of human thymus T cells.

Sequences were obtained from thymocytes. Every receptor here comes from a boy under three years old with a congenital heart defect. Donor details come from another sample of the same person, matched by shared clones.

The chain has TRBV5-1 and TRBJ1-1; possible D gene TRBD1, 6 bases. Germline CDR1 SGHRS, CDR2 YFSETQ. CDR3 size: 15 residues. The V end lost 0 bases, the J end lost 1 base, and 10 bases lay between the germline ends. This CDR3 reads CASSLAETGNTEAFF. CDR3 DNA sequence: TGCGCCAGCAGCTTGGCGGAGACAGGGAACACTGAAGCTTTCTTT. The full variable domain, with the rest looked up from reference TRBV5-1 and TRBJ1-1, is KAGVTQTPRYLIKTRGQQVTLSCSPISGHRSVSWYQQTPGQGLQFLFEYFSETQRNKGNFPGRFSGRQFSNSRSEMNVSTLELGDSALYLCASSLAETGNTEAFFGQGTRLTVV.

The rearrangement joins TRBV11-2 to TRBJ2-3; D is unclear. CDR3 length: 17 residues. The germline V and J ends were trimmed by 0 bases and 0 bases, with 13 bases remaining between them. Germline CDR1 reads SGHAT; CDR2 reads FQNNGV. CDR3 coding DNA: TGTGCCAGCAGCTTAGATCACCTGGCGGCAAGCACAGATACGCAGTATTTT. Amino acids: CASSLDHLAASTDTQYF.

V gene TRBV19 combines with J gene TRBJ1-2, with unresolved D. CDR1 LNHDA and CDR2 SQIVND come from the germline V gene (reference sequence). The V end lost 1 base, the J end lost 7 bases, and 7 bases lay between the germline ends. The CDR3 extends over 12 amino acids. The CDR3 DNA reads TGTGCCAGTAGTATAGGTGCGGCTGGCTACACCTTC. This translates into CASSIGAAGYTF. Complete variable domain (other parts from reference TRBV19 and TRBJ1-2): DGGITQSPKYLFRKEGQNVTLSCEQNLNHDAMYWYRQDPGQGLRLIYYSQIVNDFQKGDIAEGYSVSREKKESFPLTVTSAQKNPTAFYLCASSIGAAGYTFGSGTRLTVV.

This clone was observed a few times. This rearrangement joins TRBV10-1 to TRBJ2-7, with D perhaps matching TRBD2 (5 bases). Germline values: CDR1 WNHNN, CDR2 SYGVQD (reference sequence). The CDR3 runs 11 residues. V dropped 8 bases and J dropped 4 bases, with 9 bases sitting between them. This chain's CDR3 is CASGSGYEQYF. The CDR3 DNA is TGCGCCAGCGGGAGCGGTTACGAGCAGTACTTC.

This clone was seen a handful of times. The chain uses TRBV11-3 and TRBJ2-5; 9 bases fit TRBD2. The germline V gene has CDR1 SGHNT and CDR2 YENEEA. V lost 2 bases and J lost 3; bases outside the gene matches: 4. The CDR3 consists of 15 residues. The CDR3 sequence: CASSLRREGEETQYF. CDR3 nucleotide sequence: TGTGCCAGCAGCTTACGGCGGGAGGGGGAAGAGACCCAGTACTTC.

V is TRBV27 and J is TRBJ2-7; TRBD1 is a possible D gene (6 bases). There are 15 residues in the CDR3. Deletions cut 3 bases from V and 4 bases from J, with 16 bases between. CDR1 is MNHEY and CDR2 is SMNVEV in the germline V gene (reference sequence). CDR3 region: CASSFEAGERYEQYF. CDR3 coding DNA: TGTGCCAGCAGTTTTGAGGCAGGGGAGCGGTACGAGCAGTACTTC.

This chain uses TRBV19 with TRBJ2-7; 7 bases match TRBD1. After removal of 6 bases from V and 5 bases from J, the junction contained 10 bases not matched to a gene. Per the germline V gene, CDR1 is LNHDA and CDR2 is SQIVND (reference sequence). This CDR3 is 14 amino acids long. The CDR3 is CASSPGQIIDEQYF. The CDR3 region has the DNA TGTGCCAGTAGCCCGGGACAGATTATCGACGAGCAGTACTTC.

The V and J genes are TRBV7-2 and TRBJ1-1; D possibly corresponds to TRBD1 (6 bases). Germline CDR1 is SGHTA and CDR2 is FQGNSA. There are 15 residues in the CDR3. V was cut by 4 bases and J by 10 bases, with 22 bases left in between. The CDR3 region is CASSWRGRVNGGAFF. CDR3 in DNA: TGTGCCAGCAGCTGGCGGGGGCGGGTAAACGGGGGAGCTTTCTTT.

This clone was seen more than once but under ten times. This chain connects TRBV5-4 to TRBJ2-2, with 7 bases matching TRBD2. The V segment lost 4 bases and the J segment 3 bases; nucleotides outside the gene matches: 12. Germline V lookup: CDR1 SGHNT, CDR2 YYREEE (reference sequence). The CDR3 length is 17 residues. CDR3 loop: CASSPRSTGGYTGELFF. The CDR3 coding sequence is TGTGCCAGCAGCCCCCGCTCAACCGGGGGGTACACCGGGGAGCTGTTTTTT.

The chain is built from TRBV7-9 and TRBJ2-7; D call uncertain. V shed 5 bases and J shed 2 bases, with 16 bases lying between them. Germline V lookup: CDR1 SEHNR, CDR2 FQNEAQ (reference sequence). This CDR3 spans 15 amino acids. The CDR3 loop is CASSHPTDSPYEQYF. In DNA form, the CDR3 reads TGTGCCAGCAGCCACCCGACCGACTCTCCCTACGAGCAGTACTTC. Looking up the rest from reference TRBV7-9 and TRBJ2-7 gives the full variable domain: DTGVSQNPRHKITKRGQNVTFRCDPISEHNRLYWYRQTLGQGPEFLTYFQNEAQLEKSRLLSDRFSAERPKGSFSTLEIQRTEQGDSAMYLCASSHPTDSPYEQYFGPGTRLTVT.

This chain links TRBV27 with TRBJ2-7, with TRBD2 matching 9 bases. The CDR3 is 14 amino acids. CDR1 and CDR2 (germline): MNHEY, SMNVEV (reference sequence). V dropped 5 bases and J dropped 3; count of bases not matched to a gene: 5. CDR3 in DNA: TGTGCCAGCAGTGGGGAGACTAGCGGCTACGAGCAGTACTTC. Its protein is CASSGETSGYEQYF.

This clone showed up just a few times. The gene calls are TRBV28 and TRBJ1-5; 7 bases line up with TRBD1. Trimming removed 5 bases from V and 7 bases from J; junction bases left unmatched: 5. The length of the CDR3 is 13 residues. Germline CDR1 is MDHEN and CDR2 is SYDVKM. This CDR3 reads CASSRGHEQPQHF. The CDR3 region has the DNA TGTGCCAGCAGTAGGGGGCATGAACAGCCCCAGCATTTT.

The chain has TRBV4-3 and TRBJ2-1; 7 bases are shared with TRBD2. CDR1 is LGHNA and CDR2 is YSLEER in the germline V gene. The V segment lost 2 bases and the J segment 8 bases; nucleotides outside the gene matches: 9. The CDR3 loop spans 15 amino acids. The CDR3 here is CASSQLADPNDEQFF. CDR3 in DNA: TGCGCCAGCAGCCAACTAGCGGACCCCAACGATGAGCAGTTCTTC.

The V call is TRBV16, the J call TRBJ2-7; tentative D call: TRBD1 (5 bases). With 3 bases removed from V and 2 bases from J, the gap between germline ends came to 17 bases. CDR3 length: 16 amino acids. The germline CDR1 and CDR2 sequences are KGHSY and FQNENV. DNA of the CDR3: TGTGCCAGCAGCCATGCGACAGACACTACCGCCTACGAGCAGTACTTC. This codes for CASSHATDTTAYEQYF.

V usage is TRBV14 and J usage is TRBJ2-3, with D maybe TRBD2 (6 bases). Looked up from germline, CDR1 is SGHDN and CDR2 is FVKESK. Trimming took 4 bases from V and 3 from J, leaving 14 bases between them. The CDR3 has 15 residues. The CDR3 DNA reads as TGTGCCAGCAGCCCCGGGACTTTACTTACAGATACGCAGTATTTT. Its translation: CASSPGTLLTDTQYF.

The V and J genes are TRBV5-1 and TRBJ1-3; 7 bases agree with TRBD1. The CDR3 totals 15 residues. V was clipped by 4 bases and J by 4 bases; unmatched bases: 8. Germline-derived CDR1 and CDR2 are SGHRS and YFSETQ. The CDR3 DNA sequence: TGCGCCAGCAGCATAGGGGGCGCGGGGGGAAACACCATATATTTT. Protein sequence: CASSIGGAGGNTIYF.

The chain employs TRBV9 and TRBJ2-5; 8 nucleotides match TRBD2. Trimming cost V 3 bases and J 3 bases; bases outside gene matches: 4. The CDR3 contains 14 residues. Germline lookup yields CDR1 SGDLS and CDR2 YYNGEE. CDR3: CASSALREEETQYF. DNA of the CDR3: TGTGCCAGCAGCGCACTGCGGGAGGAAGAGACCCAGTACTTC.

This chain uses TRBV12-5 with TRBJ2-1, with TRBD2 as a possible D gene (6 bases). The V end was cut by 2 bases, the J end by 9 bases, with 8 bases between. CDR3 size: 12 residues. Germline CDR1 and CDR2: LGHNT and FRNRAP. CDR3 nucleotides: TGTGCTAGTGGTTTGAGCGGGCCTGAGCAGTTCTTC. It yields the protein CASGLSGPEQFF.

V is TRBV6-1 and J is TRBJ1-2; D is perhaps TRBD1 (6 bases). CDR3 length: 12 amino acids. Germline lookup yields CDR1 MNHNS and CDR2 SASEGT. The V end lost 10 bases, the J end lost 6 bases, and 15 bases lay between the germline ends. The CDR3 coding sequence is TGTGCCACCGTCCTCAGGGGCCATGGCTACACCTTC. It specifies CATVLRGHGYTF.

The DNA of the CDR3 is TGTGCCAGCAGTTCGACTAGGGGGCAGGACGAGCAGTACTTC. This codes for CASSSTRGQDEQYF. This chain links TRBV5-8 with TRBJ2-7, with D maybe TRBD1 (7 bases). CDR3 length: 14 residues. V was cut by 5 bases and J by 5 bases, with 17 bases left in between. The germline V gene encodes CDR1 SGHTS and CDR2 YDEGEE.

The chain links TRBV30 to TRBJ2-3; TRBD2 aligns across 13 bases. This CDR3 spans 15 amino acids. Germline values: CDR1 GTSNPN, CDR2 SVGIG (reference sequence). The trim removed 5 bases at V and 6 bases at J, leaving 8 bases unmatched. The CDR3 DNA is TGTGCCTGGTCTCGACTAGCGGGAGGATACGATACGCAGTATTTT. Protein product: CAWSRLAGGYDTQYF.

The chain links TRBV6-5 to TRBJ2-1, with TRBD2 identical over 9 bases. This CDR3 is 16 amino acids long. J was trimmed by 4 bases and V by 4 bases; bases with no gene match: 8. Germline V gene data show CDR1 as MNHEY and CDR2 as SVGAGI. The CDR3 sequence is CASSSYGLAGYNEQFF. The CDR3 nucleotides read TGTGCCAGCAGTTCCTACGGTCTAGCGGGATACAATGAGCAGTTCTTC.

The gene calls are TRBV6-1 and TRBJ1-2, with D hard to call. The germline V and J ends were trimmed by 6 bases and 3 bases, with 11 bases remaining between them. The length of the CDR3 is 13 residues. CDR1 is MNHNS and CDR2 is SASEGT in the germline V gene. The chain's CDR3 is CASREPLYYGYTF. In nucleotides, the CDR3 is TGTGCCAGCAGGGAGCCTCTATACTATGGCTACACCTTC.

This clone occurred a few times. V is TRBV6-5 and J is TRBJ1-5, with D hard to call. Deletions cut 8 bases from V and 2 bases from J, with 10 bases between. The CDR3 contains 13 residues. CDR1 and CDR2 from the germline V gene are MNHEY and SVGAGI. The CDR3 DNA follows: TGTGCCAGCGGGCGAGACGGCAATCAGCCCCAGCATTTT. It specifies CASGRDGNQPQHF.

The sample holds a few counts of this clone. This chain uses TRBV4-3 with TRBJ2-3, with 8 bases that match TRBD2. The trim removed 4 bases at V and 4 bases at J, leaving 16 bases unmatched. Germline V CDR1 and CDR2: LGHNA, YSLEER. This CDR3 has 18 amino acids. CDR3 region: CASSPPVHREGPADTQYF. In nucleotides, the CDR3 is TGCGCCAGCAGCCCCCCCGTCCATCGGGAGGGCCCTGCAGATACGCAGTATTTT.

Here the CDR3 reads CASLLFFDRGDNQPQHF. The CDR3 coding sequence is TGTGCCAGCCTTCTCTTCTTTGACAGGGGGGACAATCAGCCCCAGCATTTT. V is TRBV7-3 and J is TRBJ1-5, with TRBD1 matching 9 bases. Trimming at V came to 8 bases and at J to 3 bases, leaving 14 bases not matched to a gene. The germline gives CDR1 SGHTA, CDR2 FQGTGA. The CDR3 spans 17 residues.

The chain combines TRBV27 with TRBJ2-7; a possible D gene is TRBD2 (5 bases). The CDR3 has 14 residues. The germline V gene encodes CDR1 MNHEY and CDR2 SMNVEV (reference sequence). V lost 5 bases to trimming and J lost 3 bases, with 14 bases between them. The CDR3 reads CASSLTGKGYEQYF. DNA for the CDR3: TGTGCCAGCAGTCTTACGGGGAAGGGCTACGAGCAGTACTTC.

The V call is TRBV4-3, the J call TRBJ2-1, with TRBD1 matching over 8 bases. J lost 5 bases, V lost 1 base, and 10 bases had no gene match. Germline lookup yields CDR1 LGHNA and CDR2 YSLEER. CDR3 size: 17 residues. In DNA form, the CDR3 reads TGCGCCAGCAGCCAAGCCCGAGGGACAGGTAGGAACAATGAGCAGTTCTTC. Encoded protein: CASSQARGTGRNNEQFF.

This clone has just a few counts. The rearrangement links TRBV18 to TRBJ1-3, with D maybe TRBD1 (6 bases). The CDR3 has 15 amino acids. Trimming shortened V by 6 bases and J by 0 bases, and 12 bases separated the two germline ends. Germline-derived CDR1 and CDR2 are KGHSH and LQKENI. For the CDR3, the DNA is TGTGCCAGCTCTCCGGGGGGCGTCTCTGGAAACACCATATATTTT. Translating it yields CASSPGGVSGNTIYF.